The TCR beta chain under discussion was sequenced for a study of a mutant IDH1 vaccine in newly diagnosed glioma. As for the study in general: Across weeks 1, 3, 5, 7, 11, 15, 19 and 23, patients received a vaccination each time, eight in all.

The time point was: week 23, last vaccination. Each dose delivered 300 ug of mutant IDH1 20-mer peptide subcutaneously with imiquimod. Newly diagnosed WHO grade 3 or 4 IDH1-mutant, ATRX-lost astrocytomas were identified in the donors. TCRdb's table, derived via immunoSEQ multiplex PCR, lists solely in-frame clones and lacks some. This table holds tens of thousands of clones, 60% to 85% found once. The CDR3 totals 13 residues. Germline-derived CDR1 and CDR2 are MNHEY and SVGAGI. Losses at the gene ends were 2 bases for V and 9 bases for J; bases not matched to a gene: 4. Concerning this clone: Its antigen is undetermined.

The clonotype comes from a woman aged 40 to 50 with glioma. Some clones in this sample may be carry-over from other donors' samples. Material: PBMCs, obtained from a glioma patient whose treatment included an IDH1 peptide vaccine. This chain links TRBV6-5 with TRBJ2-1; 7 nucleotides agree with TRBD1. CDR3 region: CASSYDRAGEQFF. CDR3 in DNA: TGTGCCAGCAGTTACGACAGGGCCGGTGAGCAGTTCTTC.